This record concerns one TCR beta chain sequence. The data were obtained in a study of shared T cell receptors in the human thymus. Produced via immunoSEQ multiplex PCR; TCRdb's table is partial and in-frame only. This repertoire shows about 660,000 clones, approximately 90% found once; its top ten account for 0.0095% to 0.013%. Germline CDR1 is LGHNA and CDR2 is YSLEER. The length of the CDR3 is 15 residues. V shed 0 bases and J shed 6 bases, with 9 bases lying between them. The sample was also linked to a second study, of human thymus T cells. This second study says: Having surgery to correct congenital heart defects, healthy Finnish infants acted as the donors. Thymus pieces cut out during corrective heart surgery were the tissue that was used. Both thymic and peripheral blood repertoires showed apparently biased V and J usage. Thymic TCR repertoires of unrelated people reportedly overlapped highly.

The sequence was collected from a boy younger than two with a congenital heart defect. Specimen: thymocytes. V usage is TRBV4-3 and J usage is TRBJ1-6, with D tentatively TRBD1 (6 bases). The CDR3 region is CASSQEGQINSPLHF. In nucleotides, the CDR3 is TGCGCCAGCAGCCAAGAAGGACAGATTAATTCACCCCTCCACTTT.